This T cell receptor beta chain is drawn from a study of technical replicates of blood from a few donors. Assay used: immunoSEQ multiplex PCR; TCRdb lists only in-frame clones, some missing. The table has about 94,000 clones, approximately 95% seen once. The receptor was isolated from a human donor in good health. The sequencing sample was made of T cells isolated from PBMCs.

CDR3 in amino acids: CASSGEYTYNEQFF. In DNA, the CDR3 is TGTGCCAGCTCGGGGGAATACACCTACAATGAGCAGTTCTTC. The V gene is TRBV21-1, the J gene TRBJ2-1; the D call TRBD2 from the table was never checked on the DNA. TRBV21-1 is deemed a pseudogene. CDR3 length: 14 residues.